This entry features one TCR beta chain sequence. The data were taken from a study of blood T cell repertoires in COVID-19. Trimming took 5 bases from V and 5 from J; bases not matched to a gene: 5. CDR1 and CDR2 from the germline V gene are MDHEN and SYDVKM. This CDR3 spans 13 amino acids. Data came from immunoSEQ multiplex PCR; TCRdb stores just in-frame clones and leaves some out. The sample records tens of thousands of clones, approximately 78% being singletons. This TCR derives from a man aged 55 to 70 in a cohort sampled during active COVID-19. The chain recombines TRBV28 with TRBJ1-2, with 7 bases matching TRBD1. Sequenced: peripheral blood. Written as DNA, the CDR3 is TGTGCCAGCAGTCCGGGACAGCTATATGGCTACACCTTC. It yields the protein CASSPGQLYGYTF.